The next 22 T cell receptor beta chains were all read from a single sample in a study of pediatric ulcerative colitis. Some clones are missing from TCRdb's copy, which holds only in-frame ones; the method was immunoSEQ multiplex PCR. The profile shows over 10,000 clones, 70% to 80% of them singletons. During colonoscopy, one to two rectal pinch biopsies were collected. The sample consisted of gut tissue. These receptors were obtained from a boy under 18 who was a control in a study of pediatric ulcerative colitis.

This chain links TRBV18 with TRBJ2-1, with 7 bases aligning to TRBD1. The germline V gene has CDR1 KGHSH and CDR2 LQKENI. The trim removed 6 bases at V and 8 bases at J, leaving 10 bases unmatched. The CDR3 totals 14 residues. CDR3 nucleotides: TGTGCCAGCTCCCCGCTTAGACAGGGCGATGAGCAGTTCTTC. This encodes CASSPLRQGDEQFF.

The chain recombines TRBV6-1 with TRBJ2-7; D possibly corresponds to TRBD1 (6 bases). The CDR3 spans 14 residues. V lost 6 bases to trimming and J lost 2 bases, with 14 bases between them. Germline loops: CDR1 MNHNS, CDR2 SASEGT. CDR3 residues: CASSEEDRTYEQYF. The CDR3 DNA reads TGTGCCAGCAGCGAGGAGGACAGAACCTACGAGCAGTACTTC.

V gene TRBV5-6 combines with J gene TRBJ2-7, with 10 positions matching TRBD2. The CDR3 covers 14 residues. Germline V lookup: CDR1 SGHDT, CDR2 YYEEEE. Trimming removed 0 bases from V and 5 bases from J; junction bases left unmatched: 2. CDR3 residues: CASSLGGTSDEQYF. The DNA of the CDR3 is TGTGCCAGCAGCTTGGGTGGGACTAGCGACGAGCAGTACTTC.

The chain uses TRBV28 and TRBJ1-4; D is ambiguous. This CDR3 comprises 11 residues. V gave up 10 bases and J gave up 5 bases, with 8 bases separating them. CDR1 is MDHEN, CDR2 SYDVKM, per germline. The CDR3 region has the DNA TGTGCCACCATAGAAAATGAAAAACTGTTTTTT. Translation: CATIENEKLFF.

This clone was recorded once. The V and J genes are TRBV18 and TRBJ1-2; 8 nucleotides match TRBD1. V lost 4 bases and J lost 5; bases outside the gene matches: 9. The CDR3 is 15 amino acids. Per germline, CDR1 KGHSH and CDR2 LQKENI. The CDR3 region is CASSQLDRDPYGYTF. The CDR3 DNA reads as TGTGCCAGCTCACAACTGGACAGGGACCCTTATGGCTACACCTTC. Full variable domain (outside the CDR3, taken from reference TRBV18 and TRBJ1-2): NAGVMQNPRHLVRRRGQEARLRCSPMKGHSHVYWYRQLPEEGLKFMVYLQKENIIDESGMPKERFSAEFPKEGPSILRIQQVVRGDSAAYFCASSQLDRDPYGYTFGSGTRLTVV.

The chain carries TRBV6-1 and TRBJ2-7; D ambiguous. This CDR3 is built from 14 residues. V lost 0 bases and J lost 3, with 9 bases in between. From germline, CDR1 is MNHNS and CDR2 SASEGT. The DNA of the CDR3 is TGTGCCAGCAGTGAAGCGACGGACGGCTACGAGCAGTACTTC. It encodes CASSEATDGYEQYF.

The rearrangement joins TRBV5-4 to TRBJ2-1; a weak D match, TRBD2 (5 bases). CDR1 and CDR2 (germline): SGHNT, YYREEE (reference sequence). The CDR3 has 14 amino acids. Deletions cut 4 bases from V and 10 bases from J, with 18 bases between. The CDR3 DNA sequence: TGTGCCAGCAGCGCCGGAGGACGAACTAGGGAGCAGTTCTTC. Its protein product is CASSAGGRTREQFF.

The chain combines TRBV19 with TRBJ2-2, with D perhaps matching TRBD1 (6 bases). V lost 6 bases to trimming and J lost 4 bases, with 9 bases between them. The CDR3 spans 13 residues. Germline CDR1 reads LNHDA; CDR2 reads SQIVND (reference sequence). The DNA for the CDR3 is TGTGCCAGTAGGCAGGGGCTCACCGGGGAGCTGTTTTTT. This codes for CASRQGLTGELFF. Drawing the rest from reference TRBV19 and TRBJ2-2, the complete variable domain is DGGITQSPKYLFRKEGQNVTLSCEQNLNHDAMYWYRQDPGQGLRLIYYSQIVNDFQKGDIAEGYSVSREKKESFPLTVTSAQKNPTAFYLCASRQGLTGELFFGEGSRLTVL.

The sample holds one count of this clone. V usage is TRBV10-1 and J usage is TRBJ2-7, with TRBD2 matching 10 bases. With V trimmed by 2 bases and J by 4 bases, 5 bases remained unmatched. CDR1 is WNHNN and CDR2 is SYGVQD in the germline V gene (reference sequence). The CDR3 totals 15 residues. CDR3 residues: CASSEPGLAEYEQYV. CDR3 sequence (DNA): TGCGCCAGCAGTGAGCCCGGACTAGCGGAGTACGAGCAGTACGTC.

Note on this clone: This CDR3 is also generated by other DNA sequences in the sample. The chain couples TRBV7-2 to TRBJ1-5, with D possibly being TRBD1 (6 bases). V was shortened by 0 bases and J by 5 bases, with 11 bases between the two germline ends. Germline values: CDR1 SGHTA, CDR2 FQGNSA. The CDR3 runs 15 residues. CDR3 DNA sequence: TGTGCCAGCAGCTTAGCCGGGGGCGGCGATCAGCCCCAGCATTTT. It codes for CASSLAGGGDQPQHF. Using reference TRBV7-2 and TRBJ1-5 for the parts outside the CDR3, the full variable domain is GAGVSQSPSNKVTEKGKDVELRCDPISGHTALYWYRQSLGQGLEFLIYFQGNSAPDKSGLPSDRFSAERTGGSVSTLTIQRTQQEDSAVYLCASSLAGGGDQPQHFGDGTRLSIL.

The chain couples TRBV6-6 to TRBJ1-4; possibly TRBD1 for D (5 bases). The CDR3 contains 16 residues. Per the germline V gene, CDR1 is MNHNY and CDR2 is SVGAGI (reference sequence). Trimming pared 1 base from V and 0 bases from J, leaving 9 bases between. The CDR3 coding sequence is TGTGCCAGCAGTTACTGGAGGGGCGCAACTAATGAAAAACTGTTTTTT. It encodes CASSYWRGATNEKLFF.

V and J are TRBV6-5 and TRBJ2-2, with D possibly called TRBD1 or TRBD2 (6 bases each). The CDR3 has 14 amino acids. Germline loops: CDR1 MNHEY, CDR2 SVGAGI. V was shortened by 7 bases and J by 6 bases, with 15 bases between the two germline ends. The CDR3 reads CASNGGQGPGELFF. CDR3 bases: TGTGCCAGCAATGGGGGGCAAGGGCCCGGGGAGCTGTTTTTT.

A few counts support this clone. Here the CDR3 reads CASRQDSYEQYF. For the CDR3, the DNA is TGTGCCAGCAGACAGGACTCCTACGAGCAGTACTTC. The chain links TRBV2 to TRBJ2-7, with D perhaps matching TRBD1 (5 bases). CDR3 length: 12 amino acids. V lost 6 bases and J lost 0, with 6 bases in between. Looked up from germline, CDR1 is SNHLY and CDR2 is FYNNEI.

This chain joins TRBV10-3 and TRBJ1-5; D ambiguous. CDR1 and CDR2 from the germline V gene are ENHRY and SYGVKD. V lost 5 bases to trimming and J lost 6 bases, with 11 bases between them. The CDR3 covers 13 residues. CDR3: CAISWDLGQPQHF. Written as DNA, the CDR3 is TGTGCCATCAGTTGGGATCTTGGTCAGCCCCAGCATTTT.

The genes are TRBV7-2 and TRBJ2-1; 9 bases map to TRBD2. The length of the CDR3 is 16 residues. J lost 3 bases, V lost 6 bases, and 9 bases had no gene match. Germline V gives CDR1 SGHTA, CDR2 FQGNSA. The CDR3 nucleotides read TGTGCCAGCAGTGGAGGATGGCGGGAGGGCTACAATGAGCAGTTCTTC. Translated, it gives CASSGGWREGYNEQFF.

V is TRBV6-4 and J is TRBJ2-2, with D unclear. The CDR3 contains 13 residues. V was cut by 5 bases and J by 3 bases, with 7 bases left in between. The germline CDR1 and CDR2 sequences are MRHNA and SNTAGT. The CDR3, as DNA: TGTGCCAGCAGTCTCCGTGACACCGGGGAGCTGTTTTTT. Protein: CASSLRDTGELFF.

This chain connects TRBV11-2 to TRBJ2-7; 9 bases map to TRBD1. Germline V gene sequence: CDR1 SGHAT, CDR2 FQNNGV. V lost 4 bases, J lost 2 bases, and 3 bases stayed unmatched. The CDR3 runs 14 residues. This CDR3 is CASSSGTGPYEQYF. The CDR3 DNA follows: TGTGCCAGCAGCTCCGGGACAGGGCCCTACGAGCAGTACTTC.

The chain uses TRBV19 and TRBJ1-2; no clear D gene. V dropped 1 base and J dropped 4 bases, with 10 bases sitting between them. Looked up from germline, CDR1 is LNHDA and CDR2 is SQIVND (reference sequence). The CDR3 loop spans 14 amino acids. The CDR3 DNA sequence: TGTGCCAGTAGTATAGGAGGGCAGTCCTATGGCTACACCTTC. Amino acids: CASSIGGQSYGYTF.

The rearrangement uses TRBV5-6 and TRBJ2-3; D ambiguous. From germline, CDR1 is SGHDT and CDR2 YYEEEE. The CDR3 runs to 13 residues. Trimming stripped 3 bases from V and 0 bases from J, with 5 bases between. This CDR3 is CASSSISTDTQYF. The CDR3 region has the DNA TGTGCCAGCAGCTCGATTAGCACAGATACGCAGTATTTT.

The chain joins TRBV18 to TRBJ1-5; D perhaps matches TRBD1 (5 bases). V lost 3 bases to trimming and J lost 2 bases, with 14 bases between them. The CDR3 has 16 amino acids. Per germline, CDR1 KGHSH and CDR2 LQKENI. CDR3 in amino acids: CASSPIRSQGNQPQHF. The CDR3 DNA reads TGTGCCAGCTCACCGATCCGGTCACAGGGCAATCAGCCCCAGCATTTT.

The chain carries TRBV20-1 and TRBJ1-2, with 8 bases aligning to TRBD1. The CDR3 contains 11 residues. After removal of 5 bases from V and 14 bases from J, the junction contained 10 bases not matched to a gene. From germline, CDR1 is DFQATT and CDR2 SNEGSKA (reference sequence). CDR3 DNA: TGCAGTGCTGACCAGCAAGGGACAGGAACCTTC. This translates into CSADQQGTGTF.

This clone has just a few counts. The rearrangement joins TRBV19 to TRBJ1-2, with D maybe TRBD1 (5 bases). This CDR3 is 14 amino acids long. Germline V CDR1 and CDR2: LNHDA, SQIVND (reference sequence). With 8 bases removed from V and 2 bases from J, the gap between germline ends came to 15 bases. In DNA, the CDR3 is TGTGCCAGTGCACGGGACGGACGGAACTATGGCTACACCTTC. Residues: CASARDGRNYGYTF.